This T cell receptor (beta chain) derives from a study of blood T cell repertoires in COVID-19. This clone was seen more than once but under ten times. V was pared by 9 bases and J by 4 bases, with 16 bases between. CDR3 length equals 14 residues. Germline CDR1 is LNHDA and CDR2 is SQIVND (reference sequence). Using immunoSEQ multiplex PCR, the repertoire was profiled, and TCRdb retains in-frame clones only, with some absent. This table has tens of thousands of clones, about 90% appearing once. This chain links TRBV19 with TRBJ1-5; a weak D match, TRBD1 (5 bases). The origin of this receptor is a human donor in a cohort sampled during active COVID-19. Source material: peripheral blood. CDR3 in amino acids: CARKHRLLNQPQHF. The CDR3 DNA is TGTGCCAGAAAACACAGGTTGCTTAATCAGCCCCAGCATTTT. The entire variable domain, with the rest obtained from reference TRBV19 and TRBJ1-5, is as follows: DGGITQSPKYLFRKEGQNVTLSCEQNLNHDAMYWYRQDPGQGLRLIYYSQIVNDFQKGDIAEGYSVSREKKESFPLTVTSAQKNPTAFYLCARKHRLLNQPQHFGDGTRLSIL.